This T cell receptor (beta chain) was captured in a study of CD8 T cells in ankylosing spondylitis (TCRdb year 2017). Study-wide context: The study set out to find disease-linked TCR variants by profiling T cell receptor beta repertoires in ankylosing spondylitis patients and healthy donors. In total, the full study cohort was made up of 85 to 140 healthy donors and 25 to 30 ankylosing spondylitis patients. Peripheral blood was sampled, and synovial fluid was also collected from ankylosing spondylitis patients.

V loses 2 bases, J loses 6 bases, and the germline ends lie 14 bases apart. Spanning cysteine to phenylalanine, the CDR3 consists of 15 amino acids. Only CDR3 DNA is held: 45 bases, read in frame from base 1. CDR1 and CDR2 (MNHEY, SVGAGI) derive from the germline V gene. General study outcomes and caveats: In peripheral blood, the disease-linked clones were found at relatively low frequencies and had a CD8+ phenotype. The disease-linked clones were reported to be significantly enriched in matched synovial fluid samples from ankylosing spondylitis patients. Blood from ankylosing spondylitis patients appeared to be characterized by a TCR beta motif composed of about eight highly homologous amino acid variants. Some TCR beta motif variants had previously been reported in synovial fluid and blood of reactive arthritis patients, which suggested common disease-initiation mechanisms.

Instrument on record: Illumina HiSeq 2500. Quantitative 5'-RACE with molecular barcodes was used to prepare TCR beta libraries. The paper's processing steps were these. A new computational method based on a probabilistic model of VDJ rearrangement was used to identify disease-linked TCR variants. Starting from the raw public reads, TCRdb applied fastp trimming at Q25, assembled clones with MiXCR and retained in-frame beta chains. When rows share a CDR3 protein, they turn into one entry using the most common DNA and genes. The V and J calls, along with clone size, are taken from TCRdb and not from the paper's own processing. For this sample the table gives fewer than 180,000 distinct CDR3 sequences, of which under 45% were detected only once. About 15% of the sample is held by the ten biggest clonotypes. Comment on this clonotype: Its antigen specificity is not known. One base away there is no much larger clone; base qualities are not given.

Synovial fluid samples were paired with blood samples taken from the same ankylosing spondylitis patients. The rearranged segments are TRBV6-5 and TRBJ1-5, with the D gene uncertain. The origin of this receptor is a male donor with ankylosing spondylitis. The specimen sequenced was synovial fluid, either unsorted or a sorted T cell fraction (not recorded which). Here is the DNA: TGTGCCAGCAGTTACGTGGATTCTGCAAGTCAGCCCCAGCATTTT. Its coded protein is CASSYVDSASQPQHF.